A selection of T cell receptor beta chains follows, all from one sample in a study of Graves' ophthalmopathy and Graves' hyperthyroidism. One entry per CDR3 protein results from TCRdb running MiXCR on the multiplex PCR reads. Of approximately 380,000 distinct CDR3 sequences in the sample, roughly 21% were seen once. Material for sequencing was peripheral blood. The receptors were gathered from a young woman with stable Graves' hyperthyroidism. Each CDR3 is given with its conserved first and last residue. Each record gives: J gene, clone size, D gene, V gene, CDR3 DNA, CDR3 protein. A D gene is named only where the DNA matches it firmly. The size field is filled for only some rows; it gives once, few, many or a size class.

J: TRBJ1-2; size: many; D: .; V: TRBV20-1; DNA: TGCAGTGCTAGAGTTCCGGAACCTAACTATGGCTACACCTTC; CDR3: CSARVPEPNYGYTF
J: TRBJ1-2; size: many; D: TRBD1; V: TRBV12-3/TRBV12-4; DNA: TGTGCCAGCAGTTGGGACAGGGTGAGCGGCTACACCTTC; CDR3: CASSWDRVSGYTF
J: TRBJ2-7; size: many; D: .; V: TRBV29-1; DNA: TGCAGCGTTGTGGGGGGCAGGGCGGGCTCCTACGAGCAGTACTTC; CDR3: CSVVGGRAGSYEQYF
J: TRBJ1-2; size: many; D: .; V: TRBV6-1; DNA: TGTGCCAGCAGTGAAAGGGCTCGTTTTCATCGAGGCTACACCTTC; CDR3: CASSERARFHRGYTF
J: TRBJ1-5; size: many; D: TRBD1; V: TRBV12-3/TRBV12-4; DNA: TGTGCCAGCAGTAGACAGGGGGTCAATCAGCCCCAGCATTTT; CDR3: CASSRQGVNQPQHF
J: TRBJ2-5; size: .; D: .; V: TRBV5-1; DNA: TGCGCCAGCAGCTTAGGCAGTGGGGAAGAGGCCCAGTACTTC; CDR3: CASSLGSGEEAQYF
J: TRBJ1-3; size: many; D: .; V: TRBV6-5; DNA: TGTGCCAGCAGTTACTCGAGGGATCCTTCTGGAAACACCATATATTTT; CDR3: CASSYSRDPSGNTIYF
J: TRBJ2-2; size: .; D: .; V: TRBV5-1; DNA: TGCGCCAGCAGCTTGGGAGTGGCCCAAAGCCCCGGGGAGCTGTTTTTT; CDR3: CASSLGVAQSPGELFF
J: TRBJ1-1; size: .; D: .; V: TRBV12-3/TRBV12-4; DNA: TGTGCCAGCAGTTTAGGGAACCCGGGGACTGATGCTTTCTTT; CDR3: CASSLGNPGTDAFF
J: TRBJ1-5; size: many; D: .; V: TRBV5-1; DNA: TGCGCCAGCAGCTTGCTGGGGGCTAGCAATCAGCCCCAGCATTTT; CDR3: CASSLLGASNQPQHF
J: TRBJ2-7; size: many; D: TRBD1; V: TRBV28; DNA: TGTGCGCAAGGACGACAGGGGTCCGACGAGCAGTACTTC; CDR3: CAQGRQGSDEQYF
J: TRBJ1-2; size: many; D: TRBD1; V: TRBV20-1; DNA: TGCAGTGCTAACGACAGGGAACCTAGCGGCTACACCTTC; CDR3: CSANDREPSGYTF
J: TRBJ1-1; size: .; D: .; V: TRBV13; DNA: TGTGCCAGCAGCTTAGGGGCGGGGGCCACTGAAGCTTTCTTT; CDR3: CASSLGAGATEAFF
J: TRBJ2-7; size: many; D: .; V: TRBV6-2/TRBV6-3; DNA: TGTGCCAGCCCCGGAGACCTCTCCTACGAGCAGTACTTC; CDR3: CASPGDLSYEQYF
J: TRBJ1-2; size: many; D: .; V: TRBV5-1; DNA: TGCGCCAGCAGTTTAAAGGGGGAACATGGCTACACCTTC; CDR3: CASSLKGEHGYTF
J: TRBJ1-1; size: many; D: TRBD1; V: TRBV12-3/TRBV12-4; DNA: TGTGCCAGCAGTTTAATTGGGACAGGGAACACTGAAGCTTTCTTT; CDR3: CASSLIGTGNTEAFF
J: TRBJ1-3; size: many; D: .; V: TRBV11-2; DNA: TGTGCCAGCAGCTTCGTTCAGAGCTCTGGAAACACCATATATTTT; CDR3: CASSFVQSSGNTIYF
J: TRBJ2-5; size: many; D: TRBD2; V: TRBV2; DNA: TGTGCCAGCAGGGCCGTAGCGGGAGACCTCCAAGAGACCCAGTACTTC; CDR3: CASRAVAGDLQETQYF
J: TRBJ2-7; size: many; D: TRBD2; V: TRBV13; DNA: TGTGCCAGCAGCGCGACTAGCGGGAGGTGGTACGAGCAGTACTTC; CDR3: CASSATSGRWYEQYF
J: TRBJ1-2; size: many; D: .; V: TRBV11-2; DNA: TGTGCCAGCAGCTCGTCGACAGGCACCCACTATGGCTACACCTTC; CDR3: CASSSSTGTHYGYTF
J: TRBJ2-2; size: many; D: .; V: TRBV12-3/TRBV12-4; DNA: TGTGCCAGCAGCCGTTTTGGGCCTGGGGGAGCCGGGGAGCTGTTTTTT; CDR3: CASSRFGPGGAGELFF
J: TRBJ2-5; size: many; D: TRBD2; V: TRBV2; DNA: TGTGCCAGCATAGCGGGACTAGCGGGAGAGACCCAGTACTTC; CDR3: CASIAGLAGETQYF
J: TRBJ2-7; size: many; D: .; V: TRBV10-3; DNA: TGTGCCATCAGTGACTCCTATGCGGTCCAGCAGTACTTC; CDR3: CAISDSYAVQQYF
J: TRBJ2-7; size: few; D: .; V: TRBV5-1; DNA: TGCGCCAGCAGCTTCGGACGCTCCTCGCGGGAGCAGTACTTC; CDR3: CASSFGRSSREQYF
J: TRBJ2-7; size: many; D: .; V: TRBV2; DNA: TGTGCCAGCCGAGAAACAGGGCCCTACGAGCAGTACTTC; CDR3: CASRETGPYEQYF
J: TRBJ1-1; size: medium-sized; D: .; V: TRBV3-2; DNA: TGTGCCAGCAGCCAAGATAAAAACGGATACACTGAAGCTTTCTTT; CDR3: CASSQDKNGYTEAFF
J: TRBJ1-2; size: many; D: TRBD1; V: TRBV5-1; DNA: TGCGCCAGCAGCTTGGGGACAGGGCATGATGGCTACACCTTC; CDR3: CASSLGTGHDGYTF
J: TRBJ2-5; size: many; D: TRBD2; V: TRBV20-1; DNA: TGCAGTGCTAGAGTAGCGGGAGTGAAGACCCAGTACTTC; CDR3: CSARVAGVKTQYF
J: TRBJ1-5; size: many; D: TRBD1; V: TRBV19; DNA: TGTGCCAGTAGTAGGTCCCGCGGACAGGAAGGGGGTCAGCCCCAGCATTTT; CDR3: CASSRSRGQEGGQPQHF
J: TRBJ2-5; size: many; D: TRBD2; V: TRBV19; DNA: TGTGCCAGTAGTGGCGGGGGTTTTCAAGAGACCCAGTACTTC; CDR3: CASSGGGFQETQYF
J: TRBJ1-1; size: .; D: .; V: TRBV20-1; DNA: TGCAGTGCGATAAAGACAGACGGCGGTGAAGCTTTCTTT; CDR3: CSAIKTDGGEAFF
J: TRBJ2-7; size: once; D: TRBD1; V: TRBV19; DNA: TGTGCCAGTAGTATGGACAGGGGCTCCTACGAGCAGTACTTC; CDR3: CASSMDRGSYEQYF
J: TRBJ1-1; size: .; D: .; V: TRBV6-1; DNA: TGTGCCAGCACGGAACAGGTAGTGGAAAACACTGAAGCTTTCTTT; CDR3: CASTEQVVENTEAFF
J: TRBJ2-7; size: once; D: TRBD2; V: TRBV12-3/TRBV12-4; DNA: TGTGCCAGCAGTTTCGGCGGGAGGGCCGGTGAGCAGTACTTC; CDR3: CASSFGGRAGEQYF
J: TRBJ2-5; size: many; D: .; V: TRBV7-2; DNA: TGTGCCAGCAGCTTGGGGAGTGGTACCCAAGAGACCCAGTACTTC; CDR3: CASSLGSGTQETQYF
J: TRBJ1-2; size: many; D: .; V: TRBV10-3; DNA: TGTGCCATCAGTGAGAATCAGGTGGCAGACAACTATGGCTACACCTTC; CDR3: CAISENQVADNYGYTF
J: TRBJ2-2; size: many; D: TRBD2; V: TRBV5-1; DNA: TGCGCCAGCGGCCCCGGGACTAGCTCCGGGGAGCTGTTTTTT; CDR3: CASGPGTSSGELFF
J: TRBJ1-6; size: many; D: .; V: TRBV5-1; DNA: TGCGCCAGCAGCTTGGACCCCCGTCCACCCCTCCACTTT; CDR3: CASSLDPRPPLHF
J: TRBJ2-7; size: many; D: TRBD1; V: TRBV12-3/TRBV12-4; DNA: TGTGCCAGCAGTCGGGGACAGCAAGGGATAGAAGAGCAGTACTTC; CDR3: CASSRGQQGIEEQYF
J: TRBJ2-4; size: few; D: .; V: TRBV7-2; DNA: TGTGCCAGCAGCTTACTTCTAGAGTCCAAAAACATTCAGTACTTC; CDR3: CASSLLLESKNIQYF
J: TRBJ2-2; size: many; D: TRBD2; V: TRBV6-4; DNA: TGTGCCAGCAGTCAGACTAGCGGGACCGGGGAGCTGTTTTTT; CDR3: CASSQTSGTGELFF
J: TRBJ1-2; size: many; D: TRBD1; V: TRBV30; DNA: TGTGCCTGGGCCGGGACAGGGGGCGCAGGTTATGGCTACACCTTC; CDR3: CAWAGTGGAGYGYTF
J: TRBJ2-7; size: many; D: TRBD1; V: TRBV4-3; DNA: TGCGCCAGCAGCCAAGATCCCGGGACAGGGACCTACGAGCAGTACTTC; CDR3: CASSQDPGTGTYEQYF
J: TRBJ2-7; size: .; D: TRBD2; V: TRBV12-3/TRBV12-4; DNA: TGTGCCAGCAGTTTAGGGTGGCGGGGGTACGAGCAGTACTTC; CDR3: CASSLGWRGYEQYF
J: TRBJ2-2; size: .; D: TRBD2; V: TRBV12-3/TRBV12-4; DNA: TGTGCCGGCCGACTAGCGGGAGACACCGGGGAGCTGTTTTTT; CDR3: CAGRLAGDTGELFF
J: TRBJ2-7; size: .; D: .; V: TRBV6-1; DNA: TGTGCCAGCATCCAGGGGTTCGTCTACGAGCAGTACTTC; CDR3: CASIQGFVYEQYF
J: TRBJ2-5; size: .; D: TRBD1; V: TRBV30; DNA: TGTGCCTGGAGTACAACAGGGGGAGAGACCCAGTACTTC; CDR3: CAWSTTGGETQYF